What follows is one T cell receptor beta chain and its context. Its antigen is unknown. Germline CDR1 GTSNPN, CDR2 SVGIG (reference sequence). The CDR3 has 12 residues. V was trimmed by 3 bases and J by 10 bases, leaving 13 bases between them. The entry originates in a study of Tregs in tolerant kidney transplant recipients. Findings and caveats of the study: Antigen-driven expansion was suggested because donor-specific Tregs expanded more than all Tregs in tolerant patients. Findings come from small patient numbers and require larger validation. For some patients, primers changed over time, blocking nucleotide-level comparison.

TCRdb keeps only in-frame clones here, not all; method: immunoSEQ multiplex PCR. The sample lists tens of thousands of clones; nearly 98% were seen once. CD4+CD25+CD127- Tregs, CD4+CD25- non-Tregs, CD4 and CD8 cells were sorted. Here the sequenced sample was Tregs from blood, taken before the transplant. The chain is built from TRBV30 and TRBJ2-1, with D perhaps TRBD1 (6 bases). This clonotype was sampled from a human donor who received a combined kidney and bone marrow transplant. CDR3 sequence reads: CAWSNNREEQFF. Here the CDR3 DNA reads TGTGCCTGGAGCAATAACAGGGAGGAGCAGTTCTTC.